The rows below give T cell receptor beta chains drawn from one sample of a study of cytomegalovirus exposure and HLA in healthy donors. Data came from immunoSEQ multiplex PCR; TCRdb stores just in-frame clones and leaves some out. The data show 150,000 to 200,000 clones, roughly 81% seen once. Material: PBMCs. The receptors come from a woman aged 18-29 years in good health and CMV-seropositive. The CDR3 runs from the conserved cysteine through the conserved F or W. The D gene is left open where the match is weak. A clone size is listed for some rows: how often the clone was seen (once, few, many), or a class if it is expanded.

TRBJ1-1 TRBV10-1 NA NA CASSESRQGTEAFF TGCGCCAGCAGTGAGTCGAGGCAGGGCACTGAAGCTTTCTTT
TRBJ1-2 TRBV19 NA NA CASSIDFSYGYTF TGTGCCAGTAGTATAGATTTCAGCTATGGCTACACCTTC
TRBJ1-5 TRBV28 NA few CASVTDSNQPQHF TGTGCCAGCGTGACAGATAGCAATCAGCCCCAGCATTTT
TRBJ1-3 TRBV4-3 NA NA CASSQGGSASGNTIYF TGCGCCAGCAGCCAAGGGGGATCCGCTAGCGGAAACACCATATATTTT
TRBJ1-6 TRBV5-1 NA NA CASSLDGGGGNSPLHF TGCGCCAGCAGCTTGGACGGCGGCGGGGGGAATTCACCCCTCCACTTT
TRBJ2-1 TRBV15 NA NA CATSGWDGGVNEQFF TGTGCCACCAGCGGGTGGGACGGAGGGGTCAATGAGCAGTTCTTC
TRBJ1-2 TRBV5-1 TRBD1 few CASSRETGWNYGYTF TGCGCCAGCAGCCGGGAGACAGGGTGGAACTATGGCTACACCTTC
TRBJ1-3 TRBV5-6 NA NA CASSLDASGSGNTIYF TGTGCCAGCAGCTTGGATGCGTCGGGCTCTGGAAACACCATATATTTT
TRBJ2-3 TRBV5-4 NA once CASSRGSTDTQYF TGTGCCAGCAGTCGGGGAAGCACAGATACGCAGTATTTT
TRBJ2-3 TRBV6-5 TRBD2 NA CASGTGGVTTDTQYF TGTGCCAGCGGAACGGGGGGGGTTACCACAGATACGCAGTATTTT
TRBJ1-2 TRBV4-3 TRBD1 NA CASSAQKQGAWGYTF TGCGCCAGCAGCGCCCAAAAGCAGGGGGCGTGGGGCTACACCTTC
TRBJ1-6 TRBV6-6 TRBD1 NA CASTGRDRGNSPLHF TGTGCCAGCACCGGCCGGGACAGGGGTAATTCACCCCTCCACTTT
TRBJ2-2 TRBV18 NA few CASSPPTDGGELFF TGTGCCAGCTCACCACCGACAGACGGCGGGGAGCTGTTTTTT
TRBJ1-5 TRBV15 NA NA CATSPRQGNQPQHF TGTGCCACCAGCCCCCGACAGGGCAATCAGCCCCAGCATTTT
TRBJ2-5 TRBV4-1 TRBD1 NA CASSHTPGQGLETQYF TGCGCCAGCAGCCACACCCCGGGACAGGGTCTGGAGACCCAGTACTTC
TRBJ2-5 TRBV29-1 TRBD1 NA CSVEEFSRTKTGAILETQYF TGCAGCGTTGAAGAATTTTCCCGGACTAAGACAGGGGCGATCCTGGAGACCCAGTACTTC
TRBJ2-7 TRBV7-8 NA NA CASSSPRQGPLNYEQYF TGTGCCAGCAGCTCCCCTCGGCAGGGGCCACTAAACTACGAGCAGTACTTC
TRBJ1-2 TRBV7-9 NA NA CASSLGSYGYTF TGTGCCAGCAGCTTAGGGAGCTATGGCTACACCTTC
TRBJ1-4 TRBV5-4 TRBD1 NA CASSLEGGPNEKLFF TGTGCCAGCAGCTTGGAAGGGGGCCCTAATGAAAAACTGTTTTTT
TRBJ2-1 TRBV19 TRBD2 NA CASTPTSGVGEQFF TGTGCCAGTACCCCTACTAGCGGGGTGGGAGAGCAGTTCTTC
TRBJ2-1 TRBV6-5 NA NA CASSYSQGAMANEQFF TGTGCCAGCAGTTACTCACAAGGGGCTATGGCGAATGAGCAGTTCTTC
TRBJ2-3 TRBV7-2 TRBD2 few CASSPPGSGASQYF TGTGCCAGCAGCCCCCCCGGTAGCGGGGCTTCGCAGTATTTT
TRBJ1-5 TRBV19 NA few CASSQTIGDQPQHF TGTGCCAGTAGTCAAACAATAGGGGATCAGCCCCAGCATTTT
TRBJ2-6 TRBV6-1 TRBD2 NA CASRGAGANVLTF TGTGCCAGCCGGGGGGCTGGGGCCAACGTCCTGACTTTC
TRBJ2-7 TRBV6-5 TRBD2 NA CASSYDTSGTQQYF TGTGCCAGCAGTTACGATACTAGCGGGACCCAGCAGTACTTC
TRBJ2-3 TRBV7-9 NA NA CASSLGWQGSTDTQYF TGTGCCAGCAGCTTGGGTTGGCAGGGGAGCACAGATACGCAGTATTTT
TRBJ2-3 TRBV6-1 NA NA CASSEAGRNTQYF TGTGCCAGCAGTGAAGCGGGGCGTAATACGCAGTATTTT
TRBJ2-2 TRBV11-1 TRBD2 NA CASSSAGSGGPPGELFF TGTGCCAGCAGCTCCGCAGGCAGCGGGGGGCCGCCCGGGGAGCTGTTTTTT
TRBJ1-5 TRBV18 TRBD1 NA CASSLEQGASQPQHF TGTGCCAGCTCACTGGAACAGGGGGCGTCTCAGCCCCAGCATTTT
TRBJ1-5 TRBV10-1 NA NA CASSDSPNQPQHF TGCGCCAGCAGTGACAGTCCCAATCAGCCCCAGCATTTT
TRBJ2-4 TRBV19 TRBD1 NA CASSNRDRANIQYF TGTGCCAGTAGTAACAGGGACAGGGCGAACATTCAGTACTTC
TRBJ1-2 TRBV30 NA NA CAWSETGGSYYGYTF TGTGCCTGGAGTGAGACAGGAGGTAGTTACTATGGCTACACCTTC
TRBJ1-1 TRBV7-2 NA NA CASSLGGIYAEAFF TGTGCCAGCAGCTTAGGCGGGATTTACGCTGAAGCTTTCTTT
TRBJ2-5 TRBV29-1 TRBD1 once CSVGTANQETQYF TGCAGCGTAGGGACAGCCAATCAAGAGACCCAGTACTTC
TRBJ2-7 TRBV27 TRBD1 NA CASSPNRGLKQYF TGTGCCAGCAGTCCCAACAGGGGTTTGAAGCAGTACTTC
TRBJ2-2 TRBV6-1 NA NA CASSGAGAFTGELFF TGTGCCAGCAGTGGGGCGGGGGCCTTCACCGGGGAGCTGTTTTTT
TRBJ2-7 TRBV4-1 NA NA CASSQDLGQGYEQYF TGCGCCAGCAGCCAAGATCTTGGGCAGGGCTACGAGCAGTACTTC
TRBJ1-4 TRBV7-2 TRBD1 few CASSSDRVLGNEKLFF TGTGCCAGCAGCTCGGACAGGGTTTTAGGGAATGAAAAACTGTTTTTT
TRBJ2-5 TRBV19 TRBD2 few CASSISPSGHEETQYF TGTGCCAGTAGTATCTCTCCTAGCGGGCATGAAGAGACCCAGTACTTC
TRBJ1-2 TRBV7-8 NA NA CASSLARRGFDGYTF TGTGCCAGCAGCTTAGCGCGGCGGGGTTTTGATGGCTACACCTTC
TRBJ1-1 TRBV7-3 TRBD1 NA CASSLQGAVSEAFF TGTGCCAGCAGCTTACAGGGGGCGGTTTCTGAAGCTTTCTTT
TRBJ1-3 TRBV10-3 NA NA CAISEPLGTHNSGNTIYF TGTGCCATCAGTGAGCCCCTAGGTACGCACAACTCTGGAAACACCATATATTTT
TRBJ1-2 TRBV21-1 NA few CASTRGGAGYTF TGTGCCAGCACTAGGGGGGGGGCTGGCTACACCTTC
TRBJ2-4 TRBV6-1 NA NA CASSGLRDLAKNIQYF TGTGCCAGCAGTGGGTTACGGGATCTAGCCAAAAACATTCAGTACTTC